This T cell receptor (beta chain) was recorded in a study of blood T cell repertoires in COVID-19. V lost 4 bases and J 4 bases, leaving 11 bases between the germline ends. Germline V gene sequence: CDR1 LGHDT, CDR2 YNNKEL (reference sequence). The CDR3 extends over 14 amino acids. In the original analysis: Amplification of reference gene primers was used by the study to estimate nucleated cell counts. Profiled with immunoSEQ multiplex PCR; TCRdb holds only in-frame clones, not every one. The V and J calls and clone size come from that table; D and trimming were worked out from the DNA. The data contain some 400,000 clones, 81% of them singletons.

This TCR was sampled from a human donor with acute or convalescent COVID-19. The donor label of this sample is uncertain. The rearrangement joins TRBV3-1 (or the pseudogene TRBV3-2) to TRBJ1-3; D is perhaps TRBD1 (6 bases). Specimen: peripheral blood. CDR3 sequence: CASSRGQPGNTIYF. The CDR3 bases are TGTGCCAGCAGCCGAGGACAGCCGGGAAACACCATATATTTT.